This TCR beta chain was observed in a study of T cells in Graves' hyperthyroidism and ophthalmopathy (dated by TCRdb to the late 2010s). Regarding the research as a whole: Peripheral blood samples were taken at the time of initial diagnosis, prior to any treatment. A discovery cohort of approximately 97 patients, about 44 with Graves' ophthalmopathy and 55 to 60 with stable Graves' hyperthyroidism, was used to find distinguishing TCR V-J signatures. Whether ophthalmopathy could be predicted prospectively was tested in an independent validation cohort made up of under 20 hyperthyroidism patients plus 17 patients who later progressed to ophthalmopathy. The 75 to 100 discovery patients were randomly split 7:3 into training and test sets. The study also compared thyroid tissue and blood T-cell repertoires from about six Graves' hyperthyroidism patients. After sampling, hyperthyroidism patients received methimazole starting at 30 mg daily, and ophthalmopathy patients received high-dose intravenous methylprednisolone. The paper describes TCR Vbeta CDR3 sequencing of 135 peripheral blood samples, made up of 43 ophthalmopathy patients, approximately 73 hyperthyroidism patients and around 17 progressor patients.

CDR1 and CDR2 (MDHEN, SYDVKM) derive from the germline V gene. The cysteine opens and the phenylalanine closes a CDR3 of 17 amino acids. Only the CDR3 DNA stays, 51 bases, in frame from base 1. At the junction V is shortened by 5 bases and J by 2 bases, with 19 bases in between. TCR beta CDR3 regions were amplified from RNA transcripts. The TCR CDR3 was subjected to a first round of RT-PCR using the HTBI primer set and the Qiagen OneStep RT-PCR kit. Libraries were constructed in a second round of multiplex PCR, after which size selection and purification were carried out. Sequencing of the libraries was done on an Illumina HiSeq2000 using paired-end 100 bp reads. Under the source paper's analysis protocol: Raw data were processed with SOAPnuke, discarding reads with adapters, uncalled bases, mean Phred below 15, or no exact constant-primer or identifier match. COPE v1.2.5 was used to merge the high-quality paired reads, and each unique nucleotide sequence was defined as a clonotype. MiTCR v1.1 was used to align the clonotypes against IMGT TRBV, TRBD and TRBJ reference segments. The analysis included only V-J combinations with a frequency above 0.0001, which together covered over 98% of the repertoires. A TCS score was defined as the ratio of F50 (clonal expansion) to E x V (chaos), with BLOSUM62-based TCRdist applied between CDR3 peptides within each V-J. Welch's t-statistics and random forest reduced around 520 V-J features to around 14, which were used in a naive Bayes classifier (R e1071). In-frame beta chains were kept once TCRdb had trimmed the public reads at Q25 with fastp and called clones with MiXCR. Every entry covers one CDR3 protein and lists the most common genes and DNA from its rows. It is TCRdb's table, rather than the study itself, that gives the V and J calls and clone size. In this sample the table shows 500,000 to 550,000 distinct CDR3 sequences, nearly 20% of which occur a single time. The ten largest clones add up to approximately 48% of the sample.

Ophthalmopathy patients had moderately to severely active disease, Clinical Activity Score of at least 3, NOSPECS grade of at least 4, and duration under 3 months. Any patient with an uncontrolled infection, another autoimmune disease, pregnancy or lactation was excluded. Diagnoses relied on clinical symptoms, serum thyroxine and TRAb, thyroid ultrasound and orbital computed tomography. PBMCs were separated from roughly 9.3 ml of fresh peripheral blood using Ficoll-Paque density gradient centrifugation. Total RNA was extracted with Trizol reagent, and quality was checked on an Agilent 2100 Bioanalyzer. This clonotype has ten or more counts. It lacks a known antigen. There are no base qualities to consult, and no much larger clone falls within one base. The research as a whole found: In cross-validation, a model built on a 13 V-J signature told ophthalmopathy apart from stable hyperthyroidism with less than 90% sensitivity and roughly 83% specificity, and in testing the same model reached 80%/75%. Most expanded thyroid clonotypes (frequency above 0.001) were also found in blood, which suggests that blood repertoires may mirror thyroid immune responses. Sample size was not statistically predetermined, and blinding of investigators to group allocation was not performed. In validation, progression to ophthalmopathy was predicted by the model with nearly 71% sensitivity and about 72% specificity, a median of approximately 7.1 months before onset.

Recombination linked TRBV28 to TRBJ1-3; D gene: possibly TRBD1, on 5 matching bases. Sequenced: blood. The clonotype originates from a man aged 35-49 years with Graves' ophthalmopathy. This receptor carries the CDR3 CASSLPILGGAGNTIYF. The nucleotide sequence is given as TGTGCCAGCAGTCTCCCGATCTTGGGAGGGGCTGGAAACACCATATATTTT.